The entry below gives a single TCR beta chain sequence along with its context. This sample is part of a study of siplizumab effects on memory and regulatory T cells. The length of the CDR3 is 16 residues. V was trimmed by 1 base and J by 0 bases, leaving 8 bases between them. The germline V gene encodes CDR1 SGHRS and CDR2 YFSETQ. Some clones are missing from TCRdb's copy, which holds only in-frame ones; the method was immunoSEQ multiplex PCR. Here the sample spans roughly 26,000 clones, 65% to 90% being singletons. The chain uses TRBV5-1 and TRBJ2-6; a weak D match, TRBD1 (6 bases). The sequencing sample was made of memory CD4+ T cells sorted from blood. The receptor was isolated from a human donor in good health. In DNA form, the CDR3 reads TGCGCCAGCAGCTTGCCACAGGGCTCTGGGGCCAACGTCCTGACTTTC. Translation: CASSLPQGSGANVLTF.